This T cell receptor (beta chain) was captured by sequencing in a study of cytomegalovirus exposure and HLA in healthy donors. Germline V CDR1 and CDR2: SEHNR, FQNEAQ (reference sequence). Trimming at V came to 7 bases and at J to 4 bases, leaving 7 bases not matched to a gene. This CDR3 spans 15 amino acids. The PCR made use of 60 Vbeta and 13 Jbeta primers. Profiled with immunoSEQ multiplex PCR; TCRdb holds only in-frame clones, not every one. Among 100,000 to 150,000 clones listed, approximately 78% were seen once. This receptor was obtained from a woman in her twenties or thirties in good health and CMV-seronegative. The chain links TRBV7-9 to TRBJ2-5, with 12 bases matching TRBD2. Input material: PBMCs. CDR3 coding DNA: TGTGCCAGCACCGCGACTAGCGGGAGTGGAGAGACCCAGTACTTC. Its protein is CASTATSGSGETQYF.